This is a list of T cell receptor beta chains from one sample in a study of blood T cell repertoires in COVID-19. Measured with immunoSEQ multiplex PCR; TCRdb has only the in-frame clones, and not every one. The repertoire holds over 130,000 clones, with roughly 88% as singletons. The sample comprised peripheral blood. The receptors shown here come from a human donor in a cohort sampled during active COVID-19. Both conserved end residues are part of each CDR3. The D gene is left open where the match is weak. Clone sizes are given selectively: once, few, many, or a class where the clone is expanded.

D | size | J | V | DNA | CDR3
. | . | TRBJ1-1 | TRBV3-1/TRBV3-2 | TGTGCCAGCAGCCCGAGGGGGAGTAACACTGAAGCTTTCTTT | CASSPRGSNTEAFF
TRBD1 | . | TRBJ2-1 | TRBV7-8 | TGTGCCAGCAGCTTGGCCTCACAGGGGGCTGAGCAGTTCTTC | CASSLASQGAEQFF
. | once | TRBJ1-4 | TRBV25-1 | TGTGCCAGCAGTGAATATGGGGAGAGCGAAAAACTGTTTTTT | CASSEYGESEKLFF
. | . | TRBJ2-1 | TRBV3-1/TRBV3-2 | TGTGCCAGCAGCCAAGAAGGGGGGGCGAATGAGCAGTTCTTC | CASSQEGGANEQFF
. | . | TRBJ2-7 | TRBV11-2 | TGTGCCAGCCGCCCCATTAGCTCCTACGAGCAGTACTTC | CASRPISSYEQYF
TRBD2 | . | TRBJ2-3 | TRBV18 | TGTGCCAGCTCTTCGGGACTAGCACTCCCAGATACGCAGTATTTT | CASSSGLALPDTQYF
. | . | TRBJ1-2 | TRBV25-1 | TGTGCCAGCAGTCCACAGGCCCAGGGTGACTATGGCTACACCTTC | CASSPQAQGDYGYTF
TRBD1 | . | TRBJ2-3 | TRBV14 | TGTGCCAGCAGCCGTGGGACAGCCCTATCGGATACGCAGTATTTT | CASSRGTALSDTQYF
TRBD2 | . | TRBJ2-3 | TRBV10-3 | TGTGCCATCAGTGAAGGCGGGGGGCCCGATACGCAGTATTTT | CAISEGGGPDTQYF
. | . | TRBJ2-2 | TRBV5-1 | TGCGCCAGCAGCGTGAGACAGGTCCCGGGGACCGGGGAGCTGTTTTTT | CASSVRQVPGTGELFF
TRBD1 | once | TRBJ2-2 | TRBV5-1 | TGCGCCATTCCGGGACAGGGGAACACCGGGGAGCTGTTTTTT | CAIPGQGNTGELFF
TRBD2 | . | TRBJ2-3 | TRBV9 | TGTGCCAGCAGCGTAGGCGGGGGGAGTACAGATACGCAGTATTTT | CASSVGGGSTDTQYF
. | few | TRBJ2-3 | TRBV5-1 | TGCGCCAGCAGCTGGGTGACTAGTACTGGCACAGATACGCAGTATTTT | CASSWVTSTGTDTQYF
. | . | TRBJ1-1 | TRBV5-8 | TGTGCCAGCAGCCCCGGAGTGGCCCCGAACACTGAAGCTTTCTTT | CASSPGVAPNTEAFF
. | . | TRBJ1-2 | TRBV5-8 | TGTGCCAGCAGCTCGACGAGGGGGAATGGCTACACCTTC | CASSSTRGNGYTF
. | once | TRBJ1-2 | TRBV5-6 | TGTGCCAGCAGCCCCCTTCCGAGGTTGGGCTACACCTTC | CASSPLPRLGYTF
TRBD1 | . | TRBJ1-2 | TRBV11-2 | TGTGCCAGCAGCTCTTCGACAGGGGGTAGCTATGGCTACACCTTC | CASSSSTGGSYGYTF
TRBD2 | once | TRBJ2-2 | TRBV6-5 | TGTGCCAGCAGAACTAGCGGGGGATACGGCGGGGAGCTGTTTTTT | CASRTSGGYGGELFF
. | . | TRBJ2-7 | TRBV13 | TGTGCCAGCAGCTTAGGGGACAGCTCATCCTACGAGCAGTACTTC | CASSLGDSSSYEQYF
. | . | TRBJ1-4 | TRBV7-8 | TGTGCCAGCAGCCCAGGGTGGGAAAAACTGTTTTTT | CASSPGWEKLFF
. | . | TRBJ2-1 | TRBV7-9 | TGTGCCAGCAGCTTAGCCGGGGGCAATGAGCAGTTCTTC | CASSLAGGNEQFF
. | . | TRBJ1-1 | TRBV7-8 | TGTGCCAGCAGCTTAGGGGGCAGGGGACTGAACACTGAAGCTTTCTTT | CASSLGGRGLNTEAFF
. | . | TRBJ1-6 | TRBV5-4 | TGTGCCAGCAGCCCTCCCCTTACCGGGCAGGGAGGTTCACCCCTCCACTTT | CASSPPLTGQGGSPLHF
TRBD2 | . | TRBJ2-5 | TRBV4-1 | TGCGCCAGCAGCCAAAGCAGCGGGGGGCTCCAAGAGACCCAGTACTTC | CASSQSSGGLQETQYF
. | . | TRBJ2-7 | TRBV14 | TGTGCCAGCAGCCAAGGGGCCGGATACGAGCAGTACTTC | CASSQGAGYEQYF
. | . | TRBJ2-1 | TRBV5-6 | TGTGCCAGCAGCTGGAGACGGCTAGGAGGGGATGAGCAGTTCTTC | CASSWRRLGGDEQFF
TRBD1 | . | TRBJ1-6 | TRBV10-3 | TGTGCCACTGGGACAGCTTATAATTCACCCCTCCACTTT | CATGTAYNSPLHF
TRBD1 | . | TRBJ2-1 | TRBV24-1 | TGTGCCACCAGTGACCACCGGGACAGGCAGGATGAGCAGTTCTTC | CATSDHRDRQDEQFF
TRBD2 | . | TRBJ2-3 | TRBV5-4 | TGTGCCAGCAGCTTCGGGGGGTCACCCACAGATACGCAGTATTTT | CASSFGGSPTDTQYF
TRBD2 | . | TRBJ2-3 | TRBV4-2 | TGTGCCAGCAGACCCCGGGCGGGGGGGCCGACAGATACGCAGTATTTT | CASRPRAGGPTDTQYF
. | . | TRBJ2-1 | TRBV11-2 | TGTGCCAGCAGCCCACTGAGGGGGAACAATGAGCAGTTCTTC | CASSPLRGNNEQFF
TRBD1 | . | TRBJ2-7 | TRBV29-1 | TGCAGCGTTGAAGGGACAGGGGTGGAGTACGAGCAGTACTTC | CSVEGTGVEYEQYF
TRBD2 | . | TRBJ2-5 | TRBV3-1/TRBV3-2 | TGTGCCAGCAGCCAAGAAGGTAGCGGGGGGCCTTATGAGACCCAGTACTTC | CASSQEGSGGPYETQYF
. | . | TRBJ1-2 | TRBV6-5 | TGTGCCAGCAGTTACTCGACAGGCTCTAACTATGGCTACACCTTC | CASSYSTGSNYGYTF
. | . | TRBJ1-3 | TRBV3-1/TRBV3-2 | TGTGCCAGCAGCCAAGGGTTTGCACTCGGAAACACCATATATTTT | CASSQGFALGNTIYF
TRBD2 | . | TRBJ2-5 | TRBV25-1 | TGTGCCAGCAGTGAATTGGTAGCGGGGGGACAAGAGACCCAGTACTTC | CASSELVAGGQETQYF
. | . | TRBJ2-2 | TRBV6-5 | TGTGCCGGGGGGGCCCCGACCACCGGGGAGCTGTTTTTT | CAGGAPTTGELFF
. | . | TRBJ2-5 | TRBV7-2 | TGTGCCAGCAGTCGCCCAAGCGGGCCAGCCGGGCGAGAGACCCAGTACTTC | CASSRPSGPAGRETQYF
. | . | TRBJ1-3 | TRBV18 | TGTGCCAGCTCACCAATCCTCCAGGATTCTGGAAACACCATATATTTT | CASSPILQDSGNTIYF
TRBD2 | . | TRBJ2-5 | TRBV4-2 | TGTGCCAGCAGCCAAGTGGCTAGCGGGGGCCTCCAAGAGACCCAGTACTTC | CASSQVASGGLQETQYF
. | few | TRBJ2-7 | TRBV20-1 | TGCAGTGCTAGCGGGGATCACGAGCAGTACTTC | CSASGDHEQYF
TRBD1 | once | TRBJ1-5 | TRBV3-1/TRBV3-2 | TGTGCCAGCAGCCCCGGACAGGGAGGAATGCCCCAGCATTTT | CASSPGQGGMPQHF
. | . | TRBJ2-3 | TRBV5-6 | TGTGCCAGCAGCTTCCCGGGTAGCACAGATACGCAGTATTTT | CASSFPGSTDTQYF
TRBD1 | . | TRBJ1-2 | TRBV2 | TGTGCCAGCACCTGGACAGGGACCCGCCCTGGCTACACCTTC | CASTWTGTRPGYTF
. | . | TRBJ1-2 | TRBV18 | TGTGCCAGCTCACCGGGCCGACAAATCCTCTATGGCTACACCTTC | CASSPGRQILYGYTF
. | . | TRBJ2-5 | TRBV18 | TGTGCCAGCTCACCACCCGGGGGAGAGACCCAGTACTTC | CASSPPGGETQYF
. | . | TRBJ2-5 | TRBV5-1 | TGCGCCAGCAGCTTGGCCCGGGGGGCACAAGAGACCCAGTACTTC | CASSLARGAQETQYF
TRBD2 | . | TRBJ2-5 | TRBV7-2 | TGTGCCAGCAGCTATTTAGGCGGGGGGGAAGAGACCCAGTACTTC | CASSYLGGGEETQYF
. | . | TRBJ1-2 | TRBV6-2/TRBV6-3 | TGTGCCAGCAGTTACGGCGGGACGGCGTATGGCTACACCTTC | CASSYGGTAYGYTF
TRBD2 | . | TRBJ2-3 | TRBV7-3 | TGTGCCAGCAGCTTAATAGGGAGGAGACTAGCGGGGGGGAGCACAGATACGCAGTATTTT | CASSLIGRRLAGGSTDTQYF
. | . | TRBJ1-5 | TRBV3-1/TRBV3-2 | TGTGCCAGCAGCCAAGATCTGGGCGGGAGCAATCAGCCCCAGCATTTT | CASSQDLGGSNQPQHF
. | . | TRBJ1-2 | TRBV3-1/TRBV3-2 | TGTGCCAGCTCTCAAGGAGGCTATGGCTACACCTTC | CASSQGGYGYTF
TRBD2 | . | TRBJ2-5 | TRBV3-1/TRBV3-2 | TGTGCCAGCAGCCCGGGGACTAGCGGGGGATCCCAAGAGACCCAGTACTTC | CASSPGTSGGSQETQYF
TRBD2 | . | TRBJ2-5 | TRBV15 | TGTGCCACCAGCAGAGGGGAACTAGCGGGGGGTCGAGAGACCCAGTACTTC | CATSRGELAGGRETQYF
. | . | TRBJ1-1 | TRBV3-1/TRBV3-2 | TGTGCCAGCAGCCAAATAATTGGTGGCAGACTTCGAACTGAAGCTTTCTTT | CASSQIIGGRLRTEAFF
TRBD1 | . | TRBJ2-1 | TRBV6-5 | TGTGCCAGCAGTAGACAGGGGGGCCCCTACAATGAGCAGTTCTTC | CASSRQGGPYNEQFF
. | . | TRBJ2-5 | TRBV7-2 | TGTGCCAGCAGCAAGGCGATGGGCAGCCCGGTGTACTTC | CASSKAMGSPVYF
. | . | TRBJ1-2 | TRBV7-9 | TGTGCCAGCAGCTTAGGAGCTAGGAGGGGCTACACCTTC | CASSLGARRGYTF
. | . | TRBJ1-2 | TRBV30 | TGTGCCTGGACCCTTGGTGGCCCAGTCTATGGCTACACCTTC | CAWTLGGPVYGYTF